Below, 23 T cell receptor beta chains from the same sample are listed, as sequenced in a study of T cell changes during pregnancy in multiple sclerosis. Sequenced by immunoSEQ multiplex PCR; TCRdb stores in-frame clones only, minus some. The sample has approximately 60,000 clones, 85% to 95% seen once. Sequences were derived from CD8+ T cells from peripheral blood mononuclear cells, sampled in the third trimester of pregnancy. These TCRs come from a female donor with multiple sclerosis, enrolled in a pregnancy study.

The chain recombines TRBV11-2 with TRBJ2-1; no firm D call. The CDR3 loop spans 15 amino acids. Germline-derived CDR1 and CDR2 are SGHAT and FQNNGV. Trimming left V 5 bases short and J 1 base short, with 12 bases between. The CDR3 spells CASSPRQGSYNEQFF. Written as DNA, the CDR3 is TGTGCCAGCAGCCCGAGACAAGGTTCCTACAATGAGCAGTTCTTC.

The rearrangement joins TRBV28 to TRBJ1-5; perhaps TRBD1 as D (5 bases). With 5 bases removed from V and 7 bases from J, the gap between germline ends came to 27 bases. This CDR3 spans 18 amino acids. The germline V gene encodes CDR1 MDHEN and CDR2 SYDVKM. The CDR3 region is CASSPLGPSAELGQPQHF. In DNA, the CDR3 is TGTGCCAGCAGTCCCTTGGGGCCGTCGGCCGAACTCGGGCAGCCCCAGCATTTT.

The V call is TRBV5-1, the J call TRBJ2-7; 11 nucleotides agree with TRBD2. The CDR3 has 15 amino acids. Germline CDR1 SGHRS, CDR2 YFSETQ. Germline trimming cut 2 bases from V and 3 bases from J; bases unmatched to any gene: 4. The CDR3 spells CASSFTGTSGYEQYF. In DNA, the CDR3 is TGCGCCAGCAGCTTCACCGGGACTAGCGGCTACGAGCAGTACTTC.

V is TRBV2 and J is TRBJ1-5, with D maybe TRBD1 (5 bases). The CDR3 contains 15 residues. Looked up from germline, CDR1 is SNHLY and CDR2 is FYNNEI. The V and J ends lost 4 bases and 0 bases respectively, with 10 bases between them. The CDR3 reads CASSGYRHSNQPQHF. The CDR3, as DNA: TGTGCCAGCAGTGGGTACAGGCATAGCAATCAGCCCCAGCATTTT. The variable domain in full, with the rest retrieved from reference TRBV2 and TRBJ1-5, is EPEVTQTPSHQVTQMGQEVILRCVPISNHLYFYWYRQILGQKVEFLVSFYNNEISEKSEIFDDQFSVERPDGSNFTLKIRSTKLEDSAMYFCASSGYRHSNQPQHFGDGTRLSIL.

The chain carries TRBV30 and TRBJ2-1; the match to TRBD2 covers 10 bases. This CDR3 is built from 13 residues. Unmatched junction bases numbered 8, after V lost 8 bases and J lost 7 bases. Germline CDR1 reads GTSNPN; CDR2 reads SVGIG (reference sequence). The CDR3 region is CAAGLAGENEQFF. The CDR3 DNA reads as TGTGCCGCTGGGCTAGCGGGGGAAAATGAGCAGTTCTTC.

This clone was recorded only once. Written as DNA, the CDR3 is TGTGCCAGCAGCCCCTTGGGGACAGGGACCCCCTGGGACAATGAGCAGTTCTTC. This translates into CASSPLGTGTPWDNEQFF. The J gene is TRBJ2-1, the V gene TRBV13, with 9 positions matching TRBD1. Unmatched junction bases numbered 16, after V lost 5 bases and J lost 5 bases. This CDR3 comprises 18 residues. CDR1 is PRHDT and CDR2 is FYEKMQ in the germline V gene (reference sequence).

The chain employs TRBV28 and TRBJ1-1; TRBD1 matches 7 bases. The CDR3 contains 18 residues. Germline V gene lookup returns CDR1 MDHEN and CDR2 SYDVKM. V shed 1 base and J 4 bases; nucleotides not matched to a gene: 15. The CDR3 spells CASSLYGTALLGGTEAFF. DNA for the CDR3: TGTGCCAGCAGTTTATATGGGACAGCCCTACTTGGTGGCACTGAAGCTTTCTTT. The full variable domain, in which reference TRBV28 and TRBJ1-1 provide the parts outside the CDR3, is DVKVTQSSRYLVKRTGEKVFLECVQDMDHENMFWYRQDPGLGLRLIYFSYDVKMKEKGDIPEGYSVSREKKERFSLILESASTNQTSMYLCASSLYGTALLGGTEAFFGQGTRLTVV.

V is TRBV13 and J is TRBJ2-1; 7 nucleotides align to TRBD1. V shed 5 bases, J shed 5 bases, and the junction held 15 bases outside the gene matches. Germline V gene sequence: CDR1 PRHDT, CDR2 FYEKMQ (reference sequence). The length of the CDR3 is 17 residues. CDR3 sequence: CASSPAGRGGTDNEQFF. CDR3 nucleotides: TGTGCCAGCAGCCCGGCGGGCAGAGGGGGCACCGACAATGAGCAGTTCTTC.

This chain uses TRBV28 with TRBJ2-1; no reliable D call. CDR1 and CDR2 from the germline V gene are MDHEN and SYDVKM. This CDR3 has 16 amino acids. Trimming took 5 bases from V and 3 from J, leaving 17 bases between them. Here the CDR3 reads CASSPTVGRIYNEQFF. In DNA form, the CDR3 reads TGTGCCAGCAGTCCGACGGTGGGCAGGATCTACAATGAGCAGTTCTTC.

The J gene is TRBJ2-7, the V gene TRBV7-8; D is unresolved. The CDR3 is made up of 13 amino acids. V dropped 5 bases and J dropped 1 base, with 9 bases sitting between them. Germline CDR1 reads SGHVS; CDR2 reads FQNEAQ. CDR3 in DNA: TGTGCCAGCAGCCCGGGTCTATCCTACGAGCAGTACTTC. It is translated as CASSPGLSYEQYF.

The V gene is TRBV9, the J gene TRBJ2-1; 10 bases fit TRBD2. From germline, CDR1 is SGDLS and CDR2 YYNGEE. The CDR3 has 16 amino acids. V gave up 0 bases and J gave up 8 bases; unmatched junction bases: 8. The CDR3 DNA reads TGTGCCAGCAGCGTAGACCCAGCGGGAGGGTCGGATGAGCAGTTCTTC. This sequence encodes CASSVDPAGGSDEQFF. Variable domain in full (rest from reference TRBV9 and TRBJ2-1): DSGVTQTPKHLITATGQRVTLRCSPRSGDLSVYWYQQSLDQGLQFLIQYYNGEERAKGNILERFSAQQFPDLHSELNLSSLELGDSALYFCASSVDPAGGSDEQFFGPGTRLTVL.

The J gene is TRBJ1-2, the V gene TRBV7-9, with D possibly being TRBD1 (5 bases). The germline CDR1 and CDR2 sequences are SEHNR and FQNEAQ (reference sequence). The CDR3 is 14 residues long. The ends were cut back, 6 bases at V and 10 bases at J, with 21 bases in the middle. The CDR3: CASSWAGQGRDYTF. The DNA for the CDR3 is TGTGCCAGCAGTTGGGCTGGGCAGGGTAGAGACTACACCTTC.

This clone was observed a single time. V is TRBV5-1 and J is TRBJ2-1; TRBD1 might be the D (6 bases). Germline loops: CDR1 SGHRS, CDR2 YFSETQ. V was shortened by 4 bases and J by 0 bases, with 14 bases between the two germline ends. The CDR3 loop spans 16 amino acids. CDR3 in amino acids: CASSRGTRYSYNEQFF. The CDR3, as DNA: TGCGCCAGCAGCAGGGGGACCCGGTACTCCTACAATGAGCAGTTCTTC.

The chain joins TRBV30 to TRBJ2-1, with 7 bases identical to TRBD2. The CDR3 has 16 residues. Losses at the gene ends were 0 bases for V and 6 bases for J; bases not matched to a gene: 11. Looked up from germline, CDR1 is GTSNPN and CDR2 is SVGIG (reference sequence). CDR3 protein: CAWSVSASGPANEQFF. The CDR3 region has the DNA TGTGCCTGGAGTGTCTCCGCTAGCGGACCAGCCAATGAGCAGTTCTTC.

Remarks on this clone: A read error may account for a junction end that differs from germline. The rearrangement links TRBV4-2 to TRBJ1-1; possibly TRBD1 for D (6 bases). Germline V gene lookup returns CDR1 LGHNA and CDR2 YNFKEQ. The length of the CDR3 is 12 residues. The CDR3: CASSQGGQGSSF. The CDR3 DNA reads as TGTGCCAGCAGTCAAGGTGGTCAGGGGTCTTCCTTT.

This sequence joins TRBV2 and TRBJ1-1; D not certain. The CDR3 loop spans 12 amino acids. CDR1 and CDR2 (germline): SNHLY, FYNNEI. Deletions cut 10 bases from V and 4 bases from J, with 13 bases between. The CDR3 sequence: CATRGGVTEAFF. CDR3 DNA: TGTGCCACCCGGGGTGGGGTCACTGAAGCTTTCTTT.

The gene calls are TRBV7-9 and TRBJ1-2; TRBD1 agrees at 7 bases. This CDR3 contains 16 residues. With 1 base clipped from V and 5 bases from J, the junction kept 10 bases outside the gene matches. The germline V gene has CDR1 SEHNR and CDR2 FQNEAQ (reference sequence). The chain's CDR3 is CASSLVTGELWYGYTF. CDR3 nucleotides: TGTGCCAGCAGCTTAGTAACAGGGGAGCTGTGGTATGGCTACACCTTC. Full variable domain (outside the CDR3, taken from reference TRBV7-9 and TRBJ1-2): DTGVSQNPRHKITKRGQNVTFRCDPISEHNRLYWYRQTLGQGPEFLTYFQNEAQLEKSRLLSDRFSAERPKGSFSTLEIQRTEQGDSAMYLCASSLVTGELWYGYTFGSGTRLTVV.

J is TRBJ2-7 and V is TRBV4-2; 8 bases fit TRBD2. This CDR3 has 16 residues. Per the germline V gene, CDR1 is LGHNA and CDR2 is YNFKEQ. The junction had 11 bases not matched to a gene; V was cut back by 3 bases and J by 4 bases. CDR3 nucleotides: TGTGCCAGCAGCCACGCTGGGGGGACTAGGTCTTACGAGCAGTACTTC. This encodes CASSHAGGTRSYEQYF.

The chain links TRBV27 to TRBJ2-3; the D gene is possibly TRBD1 (6 bases). CDR1 and CDR2 (germline): MNHEY, SMNVEV (reference sequence). The CDR3 length is 16 residues. Trimming took 1 base from V and 1 from J, leaving 12 bases between them. The CDR3 DNA reads as TGTGCCAGCAGTTTATTAGGCAGGGGAGGCACAGATACGCAGTATTTT. Translating gives CASSLLGRGGTDTQYF.

The chain recombines TRBV27 with TRBJ1-2; tentative D call: TRBD1 (6 bases). Trimming removed 2 bases at V and 2 bases at J, with 9 bases between. The CDR3 has 14 amino acids. Germline CDR1 MNHEY, CDR2 SMNVEV (reference sequence). The chain's CDR3 is CASSLAGQNYGYTF. The CDR3 coding sequence is TGTGCCAGCAGTTTAGCCGGACAGAACTATGGCTACACCTTC.

CDR3 in DNA: TGTGCCAGCGGCGAACAGGGTCTCGAGCAGTACTTC. Translating gives CASGEQGLEQYF. The chain combines TRBV6-1 with TRBJ2-7; perhaps TRBD1 as D (6 bases). With 8 bases removed from V and 6 bases from J, the gap between germline ends came to 14 bases. Germline loops: CDR1 MNHNS, CDR2 SASEGT. CDR3 length equals 12 residues.

The chain carries TRBV27 and TRBJ2-1, with 12 bases identical to TRBD2. This CDR3 contains 17 residues. Germline V CDR1 and CDR2: MNHEY, SMNVEV (reference sequence). V lost 5 bases and J lost 10; bases outside the gene matches: 15. The CDR3 loop reads CASSPLRGNLAGGEQFF. The CDR3 DNA follows: TGTGCCAGCAGTCCCCTCCGGGGAAATCTAGCGGGAGGGGAGCAGTTCTTC.

The rearrangement joins TRBV6-5 to TRBJ2-1; 13 nucleotides line up with TRBD2. Trimming removed 5 bases from V and 6 bases from J; junction bases left unmatched: 4. From germline, CDR1 is MNHEY and CDR2 SVGAGI. The CDR3 is 15 residues long. CDR3 in DNA: TGTGCCAGCAGTCGGACTAGCGGGAGTGGCAATGAGCAGTTCTTC. This encodes CASSRTSGSGNEQFF.